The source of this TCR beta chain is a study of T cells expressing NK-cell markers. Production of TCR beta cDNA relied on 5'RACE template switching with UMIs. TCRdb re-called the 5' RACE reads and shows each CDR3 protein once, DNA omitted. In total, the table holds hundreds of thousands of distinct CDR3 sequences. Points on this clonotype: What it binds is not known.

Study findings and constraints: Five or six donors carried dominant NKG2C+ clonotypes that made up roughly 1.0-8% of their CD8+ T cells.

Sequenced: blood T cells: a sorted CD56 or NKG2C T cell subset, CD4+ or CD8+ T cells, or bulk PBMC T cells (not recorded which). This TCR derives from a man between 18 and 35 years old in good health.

CDR3 sequence: CASSYSSNNEQFF. This chain connects TRBV6-5 to TRBJ2-1. CDR3 size: 13 residues. Germline CDR1 is MNHEY and CDR2 is SVGAGI.